One sample yielded the 25 T cell receptor beta chains listed below, sequenced in a study of blood T cell repertoires in COVID-19. Using immunoSEQ multiplex PCR, the repertoire was profiled, and TCRdb retains in-frame clones only, with some absent. The sample has fewer than 200,000 clones, 78% seen once. Sequencing was performed on PBMCs or T cells enriched from blood (not recorded which). The receptors stem from a woman in her 50s who had recovered from COVID-19.

For the CDR3, the DNA is TGTGCCAGCTCAAGGGACAGGGCTGAAGCTTTCTTT. Translating gives CASSRDRAEAFF. This chain connects TRBV18 to TRBJ1-1, with 9 bases matching TRBD1. J gave up 6 bases and V 5 bases, and 1 base lay outside the gene matches. Per germline, CDR1 KGHSH and CDR2 LQKENI. The CDR3 is made up of 12 amino acids.

The V gene is TRBV28, the J gene TRBJ2-3; 14 bases fit TRBD2. Losses at the gene ends were 4 bases for V and 5 bases for J; bases not matched to a gene: 2. The CDR3 runs 15 residues. Looked up from germline, CDR1 is MDHEN and CDR2 is SYDVKM. The CDR3 DNA follows: TGTGCCAGCAGTTACGGACTAGCGGGAGGAGATACGCAGTATTTT. The encoded protein is CASSYGLAGGDTQYF. The complete variable domain, with remaining parts taken from reference TRBV28 and TRBJ2-3, reads DVKVTQSSRYLVKRTGEKVFLECVQDMDHENMFWYRQDPGLGLRLIYFSYDVKMKEKGDIPEGYSVSREKKERFSLILESASTNQTSMYLCASSYGLAGGDTQYFGPGTRLTVL.

The chain recombines TRBV2 with TRBJ1-3; TRBD1 matches at 8 bases. The germline V gene encodes CDR1 SNHLY and CDR2 FYNNEI. This CDR3 region has 14 residues. V was clipped by 7 bases and J by 4 bases; unmatched bases: 6. The CDR3 region is CASTGTGTGNTIYF. The CDR3 nucleotides read TGTGCCAGCACCGGGACAGGTACCGGAAACACCATATATTTT.

J is TRBJ1-1 and V is TRBV19, with TRBD1 matching 10 bases. Losses at the gene ends were 5 bases for V and 5 bases for J; bases not matched to a gene: 8. Germline CDR1 and CDR2: LNHDA and SQIVND (reference sequence). The CDR3 totals 15 residues. The chain's CDR3 is CASSPDRGRRTEAFF. The CDR3 nucleotides read TGTGCCAGTAGTCCAGACAGGGGGCGACGAACTGAAGCTTTCTTT.

The table lists this clone with a count of one. The V gene is TRBV18, the J gene TRBJ1-1; D gene unclear. The CDR3 covers 16 residues. Germline CDR1 is KGHSH and CDR2 is LQKENI. V was trimmed by 3 bases and J by 0 bases, leaving 14 bases between them. The CDR3 sequence: CASSPLVAQMNTEAFF. DNA of the CDR3: TGTGCCAGCTCACCCCTCGTCGCGCAAATGAACACTGAAGCTTTCTTT.

The chain has TRBV14 and TRBJ1-1, with D uncertain. The CDR3 totals 16 residues. V lost 4 bases and J 5 bases, leaving 20 bases between the germline ends. Germline V gene data show CDR1 as SGHDN and CDR2 as FVKESK. The CDR3 coding sequence is TGTGCCAGCAGCCTTGGGAGAGGGCGGGAGGTAACTGAAGCTTTCTTT. Protein sequence: CASSLGRGREVTEAFF.

The rearrangement links TRBV30 to TRBJ1-2, with 9 bases that match TRBD1. V was pared by 0 bases and J by 8 bases, with 7 bases of the junction left unmatched. Germline V gene sequence: CDR1 GTSNPN, CDR2 SVGIG (reference sequence). The CDR3 covers 14 residues. The CDR3 is CAWSVRDRVSGYTF. In DNA form, the CDR3 reads TGTGCCTGGAGTGTTAGGGACAGGGTAAGCGGCTACACCTTC. Looking up the rest from reference TRBV30 and TRBJ1-2 gives the full variable domain: SQTIHQWPATLVQPVGSPLSLECTVEGTSNPNLYWYRQAAGRGLQLLFYSVGIGQISSEVPQNLSASRPQDRQFILSSKKLLLSDSGFYLCAWSVRDRVSGYTFGSGTRLTVV.

The chain is built from TRBV7-9 and TRBJ2-3; 8 nucleotides align to TRBD2. The CDR3 has 16 residues. CDR1 is SEHNR and CDR2 is FQNEAQ in the germline V gene (reference sequence). V shed 3 bases, J shed 1 base, and the junction held 6 bases outside the gene matches. CDR3 nucleotide sequence: TGTGCCAGCAGCTTCCCAGTAGCGGGGCGCACAGATACGCAGTATTTT. Amino acid sequence: CASSFPVAGRTDTQYF.

The chain is built from TRBV9 and TRBJ2-7, with a weak D call TRBD1 (6 bases). The germline V gene encodes CDR1 SGDLS and CDR2 YYNGEE. The CDR3 contains 13 residues. With 3 bases removed from V and 7 bases from J, the gap between germline ends came to 14 bases. The CDR3 DNA reads as TGTGCCAGCAGCGCGACCCCAGACAGGGAGCAGTACTTC. It encodes CASSATPDREQYF.

V and J are TRBV11-2 and TRBJ1-1; D gene uncertain. The V and J ends lost 0 bases and 8 bases respectively, with 13 bases between them. Germline CDR1 SGHAT, CDR2 FQNNGV. The CDR3 is 14 residues long. The CDR3 DNA follows: TGTGCCAGCAGCTTAGACGCGGTACCGCGAGAAGCTTTCTTT. This codes for CASSLDAVPREAFF.

The chain has TRBV3-1 (or the pseudogene TRBV3-2) and TRBJ1-1; D possibly corresponds to TRBD1 (6 bases). Looked up from germline, CDR1 is LGHDT and CDR2 is YNNKEL (reference sequence). The CDR3 covers 14 residues. The V gene lost 2 bases and the J gene lost 4 bases, with 11 bases spanning the gap. The CDR3 DNA is TGTGCCAGCAGCCAATCCGACAGGAGCACTGAAGCTTTCTTT. It yields the protein CASSQSDRSTEAFF.

This clone was found a few times. V is TRBV24-1 and J is TRBJ2-2, with a possible D match to TRBD2 (6 bases). Trimming pared 2 bases from V and 2 bases from J, leaving 8 bases between. From germline, CDR1 is KGHDR and CDR2 SFDVKD. This CDR3 has 15 residues. CDR3 DNA sequence: TGTGCCACCAGTGATTCCGGGGGAAACACCGGGGAGCTGTTTTTT. Amino acids: CATSDSGGNTGELFF.

The J gene is TRBJ2-3, the V gene TRBV6-4, with 7 bases lining up with TRBD2. The trim removed 6 bases at V and 2 bases at J, leaving 5 bases unmatched. Germline V CDR1 and CDR2: MRHNA, SNTAGT. The CDR3 runs to 14 residues. CDR3 loop: CASSRDYPTDTQYF. The CDR3, as DNA: TGTGCCAGCAGCCGGGACTACCCCACAGATACGCAGTATTTT.

The chain couples TRBV9 to TRBJ2-7; 12 bases agree with TRBD2. This CDR3 has 20 residues. Germline V gene lookup returns CDR1 SGDLS and CDR2 YYNGEE. Trimming took 6 bases from V and 3 from J; bases not matched to a gene: 22. In DNA form, the CDR3 reads TGTGCCAGCAACGCGCGCGGGGCAGCCTCGCTAGCGGGAGGGAACTACGAGCAGTACTTC. It is translated as CASNARGAASLAGGNYEQYF.

CDR3 sequence (DNA): TGTGCCAGCAGTTGGAGCGGGGGTAGCAATCAGCCCCAGCATTTT. Protein sequence: CASSWSGGSNQPQHF. The rearrangement uses TRBV6-2 or TRBV6-3 and TRBJ1-5; tentative D call: TRBD1 (5 bases). CDR1 and CDR2 from the germline V gene are MNHEY and SVGEGT. The CDR3 runs to 15 residues. V lost 4 bases and J 0 bases, leaving 10 bases between the germline ends.

The chain uses TRBV18 and TRBJ1-1; a possible D gene is TRBD1 (5 bases). V gave up 1 base and J gave up 1 base, with 10 bases separating them. The germline gives CDR1 KGHSH, CDR2 LQKENI. This CDR3 is built from 15 residues. The CDR3 nucleotides are TGTGCCAGCTCACCACGTCGACAGCCGAACACTGAAGCTTTCTTT. The encoded protein is CASSPRRQPNTEAFF.

CDR3 sequence: CASSKGATEPQHF. In nucleotides, the CDR3 is TGTGCCAGCTCAAAGGGGGCGACTGAGCCCCAGCATTTT. The chain links TRBV18 to TRBJ1-5; 7 positions match TRBD1. Trimming at V came to 5 bases and at J to 8 bases, leaving 6 bases not matched to a gene. Germline assignment: CDR1 KGHSH and CDR2 LQKENI. The CDR3 has 13 residues.

This chain links TRBV5-4 with TRBJ2-7, with D perhaps matching TRBD2 (6 bases). The V end was cut by 3 bases, the J end by 2 bases, with 15 bases between. Germline values: CDR1 SGHNT, CDR2 YYREEE (reference sequence). This CDR3 spans 15 amino acids. The CDR3 DNA reads as TGTGCCAGCAGCTCTAAGACTAGGGGACCCTACGAGCAGTACTTC. Translated, it gives CASSSKTRGPYEQYF.

The chain links TRBV2 to TRBJ2-1, with 7 bases fitting TRBD2. Germline CDR1 reads SNHLY; CDR2 reads FYNNEI. The CDR3 is 14 amino acids. V shed 8 bases, J shed 5 bases, and the junction held 9 bases outside the gene matches. CDR3 residues: CASSAGVFDNEQFF. The DNA of the CDR3 is TGTGCCAGCTCGGCGGGAGTTTTCGACAATGAGCAGTTCTTC.

This clone was picked up a small number of times. The chain combines TRBV6-2 or TRBV6-3 with TRBJ1-2; TRBD1 matches at 7 bases. V lost 5 bases and J lost 2; bases outside the gene matches: 2. The CDR3 is 13 residues long. Looked up from germline, CDR1 is MNHEY and CDR2 is SVGEGT. CDR3 in amino acids: CASSAQGNYGYTF. The CDR3 DNA is TGTGCCAGCAGTGCACAGGGGAACTATGGCTACACCTTC.

V usage is TRBV7-9 and J usage is TRBJ1-1, with a possible D match to TRBD1 (6 bases). The germline CDR1 and CDR2 sequences are SEHNR and FQNEAQ (reference sequence). Trimming cost V 5 bases and J 3 bases, with 13 bases left between them. The length of the CDR3 is 14 residues. The CDR3 region is CASSPRQADTEAFF. CDR3 in DNA: TGTGCCAGCAGCCCTCGACAGGCCGACACTGAAGCTTTCTTT.

The CDR3 region has the DNA TGTGCCAGCAGCCCCCTAGACAGGTTTTCCTACGAGCAGTACTTC. Protein product: CASSPLDRFSYEQYF. The chain couples TRBV28 to TRBJ2-7; possibly TRBD1 for D (6 bases). The germline V gene has CDR1 MDHEN and CDR2 SYDVKM. The V end lost 6 bases, the J end lost 1 base, and 16 bases lay between the germline ends. There are 15 residues in the CDR3. The variable domain in full, with the rest retrieved from reference TRBV28 and TRBJ2-7, is DVKVTQSSRYLVKRTGEKVFLECVQDMDHENMFWYRQDPGLGLRLIYFSYDVKMKEKGDIPEGYSVSREKKERFSLILESASTNQTSMYLCASSPLDRFSYEQYFGPGTRLTVT.

The chain couples TRBV25-1 to TRBJ2-2; 8 nucleotides line up with TRBD2. The germline CDR1 and CDR2 sequences are MGHDK and SYGVNS. V shed 6 bases, J shed 4 bases, and the junction held 4 bases outside the gene matches. CDR3 length: 14 amino acids. The CDR3 spells CASRGAGGTGELFF. Written as DNA, the CDR3 is TGTGCCAGCAGGGGGGCGGGAGGCACCGGGGAGCTGTTTTTT. Supplemented by reference TRBV25-1 and TRBJ2-2, the full variable domain reads EADIYQTPRYLVIGTGKKITLECSQTMGHDKMYWYQQDPGMELHLIHYSYGVNSTEKGDLSSESTVSRIRTEHFPLTLESARPSHTSQYLCASRGAGGTGELFFGEGSRLTVL.

The chain is built from TRBV3-1 (or the pseudogene TRBV3-2) and TRBJ1-5; 7 bases are a match to TRBD1. CDR3 length: 17 residues. Looked up from germline, CDR1 is LGHDT and CDR2 is YNNKEL (reference sequence). The trim removed 3 bases at V and 0 bases at J, leaving 8 bases unmatched. CDR3 sequence: CASSHLETGSSNQPQHF. In DNA form, the CDR3 reads TGTGCCAGCAGCCATCTAGAGACAGGGAGTAGCAATCAGCCCCAGCATTTT.

This clone showed up just a few times. This rearrangement joins TRBV9 to TRBJ1-2, with a weak D call TRBD1 (5 bases). CDR1 and CDR2 from the germline V gene are SGDLS and YYNGEE. This CDR3 contains 15 residues. The V gene lost 0 bases and the J gene lost 1 base, with 10 bases spanning the gap. Written as DNA, the CDR3 is TGTGCCAGCAGCGTAGGTGGCAGGGATAACTATGGCTACACCTTC. This encodes CASSVGGRDNYGYTF.